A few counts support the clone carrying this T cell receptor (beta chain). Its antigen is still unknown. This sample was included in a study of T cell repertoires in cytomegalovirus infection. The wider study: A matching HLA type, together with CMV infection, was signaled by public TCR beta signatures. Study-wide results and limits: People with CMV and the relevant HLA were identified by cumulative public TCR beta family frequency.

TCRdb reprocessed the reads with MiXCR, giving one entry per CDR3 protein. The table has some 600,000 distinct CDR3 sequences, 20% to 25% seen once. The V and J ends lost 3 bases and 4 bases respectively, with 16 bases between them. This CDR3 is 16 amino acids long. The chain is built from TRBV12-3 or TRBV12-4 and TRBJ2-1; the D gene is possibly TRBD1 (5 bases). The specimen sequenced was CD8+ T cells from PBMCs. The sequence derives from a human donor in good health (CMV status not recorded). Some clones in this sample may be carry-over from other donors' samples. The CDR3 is CASSFRGRALYNEQFF. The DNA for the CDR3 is TGTGCCAGCAGTTTCCGCGGCAGGGCGCTTTACAATGAGCAGTTCTTC.